These 8 T cell receptor beta chains came from one sample sequenced in a study of blood T cell repertoires in COVID-19. TCRdb's copy holds only in-frame clones and misses some; the assay was immunoSEQ multiplex PCR. The sample yields about 110,000 clones, less than 75% seen once. The specimen sequenced was peripheral blood. These receptor sequences come from a woman aged 40 to 50 with acute or convalescent COVID-19.

The gene calls are TRBV14 and TRBJ2-2; tentative D call: TRBD1 (6 bases). The germline V gene has CDR1 SGHDN and CDR2 FVKESK. Trimming left V 5 bases short and J 4 bases short, with 14 bases between. The length of the CDR3 is 15 residues. The CDR3 here is CASSFLQGSTGELFF. The CDR3 DNA sequence: TGTGCCAGCAGCTTTCTACAGGGTTCCACCGGGGAGCTGTTTTTT.

This clone was picked up a small number of times. The V and J genes are TRBV5-1 and TRBJ1-1, with D perhaps TRBD1 (5 bases). CDR1 is SGHRS, CDR2 YFSETQ, per germline. This CDR3 has 14 residues. The V and J ends lost 0 bases and 1 base respectively, with 7 bases between them. The CDR3 nucleotides read TGCGCCAGCAGCTTGGGACAGAGGAACACTGAAGCTTTCTTT. This codes for CASSLGQRNTEAFF.

The CDR3 reads CASRITGYTEAFF. DNA of the CDR3: TGTGCCAGCAGAATCACAGGGTACACTGAAGCTTTCTTT. The chain carries TRBV7-2 and TRBJ1-1; D might be TRBD1 (6 bases). In germline, CDR1 is SGHTA, CDR2 FQGNSA. The length of the CDR3 is 13 residues. Trimming cost V 6 bases and J 3 bases, with 11 bases left between them.

The gene calls are TRBV5-6 and TRBJ2-4; TRBD2 aligns across 7 bases. Trimming took 1 base from V and 0 from J; bases not matched to a gene: 7. This CDR3 is 17 amino acids long. CDR1 and CDR2 from the germline V gene are SGHDT and YYEEEE. The CDR3 region has the DNA TGTGCCAGCAGCTTGAGCGGGGAGGGTATAGCCAAAAACATTCAGTACTTC. Translation gives CASSLSGEGIAKNIQYF.

The rearrangement links TRBV6-2 or TRBV6-3 to TRBJ2-7; TRBD2 aligns across 7 bases. The trim removed 1 base at V and 7 bases at J, leaving 10 bases unmatched. Per the germline V gene, CDR1 is MNHEY and CDR2 is SVGEGT. This CDR3 is 15 amino acids long. CDR3 residues: CASSYYGLGQFEQYF. The DNA of the CDR3 is TGTGCCAGCAGTTACTACGGACTAGGTCAATTTGAGCAGTACTTC.

V and J are TRBV29-1 and TRBJ2-7; 7 bases are a match to TRBD1. J lost 4 bases, V lost 6 bases, and 12 bases had no gene match. This CDR3 has 14 amino acids. The V gene's germline CDR1 is SQVTM and CDR2 ANQGSEA. This CDR3 is CSVASGTVQYEQYF. For the CDR3, the DNA is TGCAGCGTCGCATCCGGGACAGTTCAATACGAGCAGTACTTC.

V gene TRBV3-1 (or the pseudogene TRBV3-2) combines with J gene TRBJ1-2; no reliable D call. Germline-derived CDR1 and CDR2 are LGHDT and YNNKEL (reference sequence). The CDR3 is 13 amino acids. Trimming left V 1 base short and J 8 bases short, with 11 bases between. The CDR3 protein is CASSQGVPEGYTF. The CDR3 nucleotides read TGTGCCAGCAGCCAAGGGGTGCCGGAGGGCTACACCTTC.

The gene calls are TRBV5-1 and TRBJ2-7; 8 nucleotides agree with TRBD1. With 0 bases clipped from V and 5 bases from J, the junction kept 7 bases outside the gene matches. The CDR3 has 15 amino acids. CDR1 SGHRS and CDR2 YFSETQ come from the germline V gene. The CDR3 region is CASSLGAGGYNEQYF. The CDR3 nucleotides are TGCGCCAGCAGCTTGGGTGCAGGGGGCTACAACGAGCAGTACTTC.